A single sample gave rise to the 29 T cell receptor beta chains below, sequenced in a study of shared clonotypes between healthy human individuals. Sequencing used immunoSEQ multiplex PCR; TCRdb keeps in-frame clones, though not all of them. The sample lists 950,000 to 1,300,000 clones; approximately 68% were seen once. The sample consisted of memory CD4+ T cells sorted from blood. Subset reported: CD45RA-negative fraction. These receptors originate from a man aged 18 to 30 in good health.

This clone was observed a single time. V is TRBV4-3 and J is TRBJ2-5; 14 positions agree with TRBD2. Germline CDR1 reads LGHNA; CDR2 reads YSLEER. The CDR3 extends over 19 amino acids. V shed 4 bases and J 5 bases; nucleotides not matched to a gene: 15. The CDR3 nucleotides read TGCGCCAGCAGCCGAGGACTAGCGGGAGGCCTCCGGGAATCTGAGACCCAGTACTTC. It encodes CASSRGLAGGLRESETQYF.

This chain uses TRBV30 with TRBJ1-1; D is uncertain. Germline V CDR1 and CDR2: GTSNPN, SVGIG (reference sequence). This CDR3 comprises 13 residues. The ends were cut back, 4 bases at V and 6 bases at J, with 15 bases in the middle. The CDR3 loop reads CAWTVDAYAEAFF. The CDR3 DNA reads as TGTGCCTGGACTGTTGATGCCTACGCTGAAGCTTTCTTT. Together with reference TRBV30 and TRBJ1-1, the CDR3 gives the full variable domain: SQTIHQWPATLVQPVGSPLSLECTVEGTSNPNLYWYRQAAGRGLQLLFYSVGIGQISSEVPQNLSASRPQDRQFILSSKKLLLSDSGFYLCAWTVDAYAEAFFGQGTRLTVV.

The chain joins TRBV28 to TRBJ2-1; 14 nucleotides agree with TRBD2. Trimming took 4 bases from V and 7 from J; bases not matched to a gene: 15. Germline lookup yields CDR1 MDHEN and CDR2 SYDVKM. The CDR3 covers 19 residues. The CDR3 region is CASSSDPRTGLAGVNEQFF. The CDR3 DNA reads as TGTGCCAGCAGTTCAGATCCGCGGACGGGACTAGCGGGGGTTAATGAGCAGTTCTTC.

This chain connects TRBV28 to TRBJ1-5; D gene ambiguous. This CDR3 spans 12 amino acids. Trimming removed 7 bases at V and 0 bases at J, with 4 bases between. From germline, CDR1 is MDHEN and CDR2 SYDVKM. The chain's CDR3 is CASTYSNQPQHF. The CDR3 DNA reads TGTGCCAGCACATATAGCAATCAGCCCCAGCATTTT.

CDR3 nucleotides: TGTGCCAGCTCAAAAGGAGGGACAGGGGCCCCCTTCACTGAAGCTTTCTTT. Translated, it gives CASSKGGTGAPFTEAFF. This sequence joins TRBV27 and TRBJ1-1; TRBD1 aligns across 10 bases. This CDR3 region has 17 residues. The V gene end was trimmed by 8 bases and the J gene end by 4 bases; junction bases not matched to a gene: 16. Germline-derived CDR1 and CDR2 are MNHEY and SMNVEV (reference sequence).

The rearrangement uses TRBV10-3 and TRBJ2-1; D is undetermined. The CDR3 is 15 residues long. Between the trimmed V and J ends, which lost 2 bases and 5 bases, there was a span of 13 bases. Germline V gene sequence: CDR1 ENHRY, CDR2 SYGVKD. The CDR3: CAISEPSRSNNEQFF. For the CDR3, the DNA is TGTGCCATCAGTGAGCCGTCCCGGTCGAACAATGAGCAGTTCTTC.

This chain links TRBV6-1 with TRBJ2-5; 8 nucleotides agree with TRBD2. Losses at the gene ends were 3 bases for V and 0 bases for J; bases not matched to a gene: 12. The CDR3 length is 18 residues. The germline V gene has CDR1 MNHNS and CDR2 SASEGT. For the CDR3, the DNA is TGTGCCAGCAGTGATGTAGGTCTAGCGGGCGCGTACCAAGAGACCCAGTACTTC. It encodes CASSDVGLAGAYQETQYF.

Remarks on this clone: Other DNA sequences in this sample translate to the same CDR3. This rearrangement joins TRBV28 to TRBJ1-5, with D possibly being TRBD1 (5 bases). This CDR3 comprises 14 residues. Germline V gene data show CDR1 as MDHEN and CDR2 as SYDVKM. With 6 bases removed from V and 1 base from J, the gap between germline ends came to 10 bases. As DNA, the CDR3 is TGTGCCAGCAGCCGGGGGGGAAGCAATCAGCCCCAGCATTTT. This encodes CASSRGGSNQPQHF.

V gene TRBV5-8 combines with J gene TRBJ2-7, with 8 bases lining up with TRBD2. There are 17 residues in the CDR3. Germline V gene data show CDR1 as SGHTS and CDR2 as YDEGEE. J lost 1 base, V lost 4 bases, and 13 bases had no gene match. CDR3: CASSNNPGGGLSYEQYF. The CDR3 bases are TGTGCCAGCAGCAACAACCCCGGGGGGGGGTTATCCTACGAGCAGTACTTC.

The V and J genes are TRBV5-1 and TRBJ2-1, with TRBD2 as a possible D gene (6 bases). Germline CDR1 is SGHRS and CDR2 is YFSETQ. The CDR3 is made up of 16 amino acids. V lost 4 bases to trimming and J lost 5 bases, with 19 bases between them. The CDR3 sequence: CASSQLTGTRNNEQFF. As DNA, the CDR3 is TGCGCCAGCAGCCAACTTACCGGGACTCGCAACAATGAGCAGTTCTTC.

This chain connects TRBV6-6 to TRBJ2-3; a possible D gene is TRBD1 (5 bases). The germline gives CDR1 MNHNY, CDR2 SVGAGI (reference sequence). The length of the CDR3 is 14 residues. Trimming removed 6 bases from V and 2 bases from J, with 12 bases in between. CDR3 in DNA: TGTGCCAGCAGGGAGACAGCGCCCACAGATACGCAGTATTTT. This sequence encodes CASRETAPTDTQYF.

About this clone: This CDR3 is also generated by other DNA sequences in the sample. V usage is TRBV18 and J usage is TRBJ2-3; D is unclear. Germline V gene sequence: CDR1 KGHSH, CDR2 LQKENI. Deletions cut 0 bases from V and 2 bases from J, with 3 bases between. CDR3 length: 13 residues. CDR3 nucleotides: TGTGCCAGCTCACCACCATTCACAGATACGCAGTATTTT. Protein product: CASSPPFTDTQYF. Looking up the rest from reference TRBV18 and TRBJ2-3 gives the full variable domain: NAGVMQNPRHLVRRRGQEARLRCSPMKGHSHVYWYRQLPEEGLKFMVYLQKENIIDESGMPKERFSAEFPKEGPSILRIQQVVRGDSAAYFCASSPPFTDTQYFGPGTRLTVL.

This rearrangement joins TRBV11-3 to TRBJ2-7; 9 bases fit TRBD1. V shed 5 bases and J 8 bases; nucleotides not matched to a gene: 7. The CDR3 sequence is 13 residues long. Germline V gene lookup returns CDR1 SGHNT and CDR2 YENEEA. The chain's CDR3 is CASSQSGTGKQYF. The DNA for the CDR3 is TGTGCCAGCAGCCAATCTGGGACAGGGAAGCAGTACTTC.

The rearrangement uses TRBV7-6 and TRBJ2-1; D uncertain. The V and J ends lost 1 base and 10 bases respectively, with 8 bases between them. The germline V gene encodes CDR1 SGHVS and CDR2 FNYEAQ. CDR3 size: 12 residues. The CDR3 here is CASSLVLGEQFF. The CDR3 region has the DNA TGTGCCAGCAGCTTAGTGCTGGGAGAGCAGTTCTTC.

This clone was detected a few times. The DNA for the CDR3 is TGTGCCAGCAGCTTACAGGGGAGAGGGGAGCTGTTTTTT. This sequence encodes CASSLQGRGELFF. V and J are TRBV5-4 and TRBJ2-2; 7 bases are shared with TRBD1. The CDR3 has 13 residues. CDR1 SGHNT and CDR2 YYREEE come from the germline V gene (reference sequence). The ends lost 2 bases at V and 8 bases at J; junction bases unmatched: 3.

The J gene is TRBJ2-3, the V gene TRBV27; TRBD2 agrees at 7 bases. Germline CDR1 and CDR2: MNHEY and SMNVEV (reference sequence). This CDR3 has 16 residues. The ends lost 3 bases at V and 0 bases at J; junction bases unmatched: 6. The CDR3 region is CASSFSASGSTDTQYF. CDR3 in DNA: TGTGCCAGCAGTTTTTCGGCTAGCGGTAGCACAGATACGCAGTATTTT.

This chain joins TRBV18 and TRBJ2-7; D gene uncertain. From germline, CDR1 is KGHSH and CDR2 LQKENI. The CDR3 contains 13 residues. Deletions cut 0 bases from V and 7 bases from J, with 10 bases between. CDR3 coding DNA: TGTGCCAGCTCACCACCCCCTGGTTTAGAGCAGTACTTC. Its protein is CASSPPPGLEQYF.

The gene calls are TRBV6-5 and TRBJ1-2, with a possible D match to TRBD1 (5 bases). Trimming pared 0 bases from V and 2 bases from J, leaving 10 bases between. CDR1 is MNHEY and CDR2 is SVGAGI in the germline V gene. The CDR3 extends over 15 amino acids. The CDR3 sequence: CASSYSKEGNYGYTF. The CDR3 DNA sequence: TGTGCCAGCAGTTACTCGAAGGAGGGGAACTATGGCTACACCTTC.

V is TRBV13 and J is TRBJ1-6; D uncertain. The CDR3 has 13 residues. The germline CDR1 and CDR2 sequences are PRHDT and FYEKMQ (reference sequence). Between the trimmed V and J ends, which lost 3 bases and 18 bases, there was a span of 18 bases. The DNA of the CDR3 is TGTGCCAGCAGCTTCAGCACGGTCCCTAAGACCCACTTT. This encodes CASSFSTVPKTHF.

The rearrangement links TRBV15 to TRBJ1-1, with D possibly TRBD1 on 6 matching bases. Per the germline V gene, CDR1 is LNHNV and CDR2 is YYDKDF (reference sequence). The CDR3 extends over 14 amino acids. Trimming stripped 1 base from V and 6 bases from J, with 12 bases between. The CDR3 loop is CATSRGQGIAEAFF. The CDR3 nucleotides are TGTGCCACCAGCAGAGGGCAGGGGATCGCTGAAGCTTTCTTT.

V gene TRBV7-6 combines with J gene TRBJ2-1; 9 positions agree with TRBD1. CDR1 SGHVS and CDR2 FNYEAQ come from the germline V gene. The CDR3 runs 14 residues. Trimming cost V 2 bases and J 5 bases; bases outside gene matches: 1. This CDR3 is CASSLRDRDNEQFF. The CDR3 DNA reads as TGTGCCAGCAGCTTAAGGGACAGGGACAATGAGCAGTTCTTC.

V and J are TRBV28 and TRBJ1-2; 7 bases line up with TRBD1. Trimming removed 6 bases from V and 5 bases from J; junction bases left unmatched: 6. Germline values: CDR1 MDHEN, CDR2 SYDVKM. The CDR3 extends over 13 amino acids. Here the CDR3 reads CASRSDRRYGYTF. Here the CDR3 DNA reads TGTGCCAGCAGATCGGACAGGCGTTATGGCTACACCTTC.

The chain joins TRBV6-6 to TRBJ1-1; D gene unclear. V was shortened by 0 bases and J by 8 bases, with 19 bases between the two germline ends. CDR3 size: 16 residues. Germline lookup yields CDR1 MNHNY and CDR2 SVGAGI (reference sequence). The CDR3 DNA sequence: TGTGCCAGCAGTTACTCGAATATGGCGACTTTCAGGGAAGCTTTCTTT. It codes for CASSYSNMATFREAFF.

This chain connects TRBV6-5 to TRBJ1-4; TRBD1 might be the D (6 bases). CDR3 length: 14 amino acids. The ends were cut back, 8 bases at V and 3 bases at J, with 13 bases in the middle. Germline-derived CDR1 and CDR2 are MNHEY and SVGAGI. In DNA, the CDR3 is TGTGCCAGCGCGGACAGTGGGGCTAATGAAAAACTGTTTTTT. This sequence encodes CASADSGANEKLFF.

V and J are TRBV6-5 and TRBJ2-5; tentatively, D is TRBD1 (5 bases). The V and J ends lost 2 bases and 5 bases respectively, with 15 bases between them. The CDR3 length is 15 residues. Germline lookup yields CDR1 MNHEY and CDR2 SVGAGI. The CDR3: CASSYRGQGGETQYF. CDR3 nucleotide sequence: TGTGCCAGCAGTTACAGGGGTCAAGGTGGGGAGACCCAGTACTTC.

The chain links TRBV2 to TRBJ2-5, with TRBD1 identical over 8 bases. V gave up 2 bases and J gave up 5 bases; unmatched junction bases: 7. The CDR3 has 15 residues. Per the germline V gene, CDR1 is SNHLY and CDR2 is FYNNEI. The CDR3 nucleotides read TGTGCCAGCAGTGAAAGCAGGGGGCTCTTGGAGACCCAGTACTTC. Encoded protein: CASSESRGLLETQYF.

In this sample, this clone turned up once. This sequence joins TRBV20-1 and TRBJ1-1, with D perhaps matching TRBD1 (5 bases). V was cut by 3 bases and J by 9 bases, with 11 bases left in between. Per the germline V gene, CDR1 is DFQATT and CDR2 is SNEGSKA (reference sequence). The CDR3 has 11 amino acids. The CDR3 nucleotides read TGCAGTGCTAGCACCAGGGCGAAAGCTTTCTTT. Translation gives CSASTRAKAFF.

The rearrangement joins TRBV18 to TRBJ2-2, with 11 bases identical to TRBD1. The V segment lost 5 bases and the J segment 4 bases; nucleotides outside the gene matches: 6. The CDR3 extends over 16 amino acids. Germline loops: CDR1 KGHSH, CDR2 LQKENI. The CDR3 spells CASSSTGTGGTGELFF. CDR3 bases: TGTGCCAGCTCATCGACCGGGACAGGGGGCACCGGGGAGCTGTTTTTT. The entire variable domain, with the rest obtained from reference TRBV18 and TRBJ2-2, is as follows: NAGVMQNPRHLVRRRGQEARLRCSPMKGHSHVYWYRQLPEEGLKFMVYLQKENIIDESGMPKERFSAEFPKEGPSILRIQQVVRGDSAAYFCASSSTGTGGTGELFFGEGSRLTVL.

This clone was found a few times. The chain carries TRBV19 and TRBJ1-2; 9 nucleotides line up with TRBD1. Unmatched junction bases numbered 11, after V lost 7 bases and J lost 8 bases. Germline V CDR1 and CDR2: LNHDA, SQIVND (reference sequence). The CDR3 runs 14 residues. CDR3 protein: CASTIGDRASGYTF. The CDR3 region has the DNA TGTGCCAGTACCATAGGGGACAGGGCTTCGGGCTACACCTTC.